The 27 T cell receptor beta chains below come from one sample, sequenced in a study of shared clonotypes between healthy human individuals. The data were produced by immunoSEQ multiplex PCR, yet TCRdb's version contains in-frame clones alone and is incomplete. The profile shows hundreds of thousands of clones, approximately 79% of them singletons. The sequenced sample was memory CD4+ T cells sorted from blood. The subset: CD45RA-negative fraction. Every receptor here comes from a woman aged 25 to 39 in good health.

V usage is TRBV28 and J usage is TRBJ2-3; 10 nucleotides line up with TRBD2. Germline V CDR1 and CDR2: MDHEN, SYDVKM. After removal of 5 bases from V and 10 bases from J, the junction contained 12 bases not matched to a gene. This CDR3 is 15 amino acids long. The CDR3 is CASSPSLAGVSAQYF. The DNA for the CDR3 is TGTGCCAGCAGTCCCTCCCTAGCGGGAGTATCGGCGCAGTATTTT.

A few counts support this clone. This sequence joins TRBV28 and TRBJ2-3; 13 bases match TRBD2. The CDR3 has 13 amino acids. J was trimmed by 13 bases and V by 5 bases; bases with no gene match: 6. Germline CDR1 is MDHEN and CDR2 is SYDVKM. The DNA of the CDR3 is TGTGCCAGCAGTCCGCGACTAGCGGGAGGCAAGTATTTT. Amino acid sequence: CASSPRLAGGKYF.

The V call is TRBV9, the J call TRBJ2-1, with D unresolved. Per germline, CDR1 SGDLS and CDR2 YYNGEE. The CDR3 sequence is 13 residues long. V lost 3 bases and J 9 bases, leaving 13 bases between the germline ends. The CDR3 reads CASSARSEGEQFF. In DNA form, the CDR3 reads TGTGCCAGCAGCGCCCGTTCCGAAGGTGAGCAGTTCTTC.

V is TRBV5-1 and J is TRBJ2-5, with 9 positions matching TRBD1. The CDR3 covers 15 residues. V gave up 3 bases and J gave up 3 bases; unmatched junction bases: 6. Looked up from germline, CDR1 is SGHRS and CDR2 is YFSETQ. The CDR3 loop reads CASSSPGTGKETQYF. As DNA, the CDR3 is TGCGCCAGCAGCTCCCCGGGGACAGGGAAAGAGACCCAGTACTTC.

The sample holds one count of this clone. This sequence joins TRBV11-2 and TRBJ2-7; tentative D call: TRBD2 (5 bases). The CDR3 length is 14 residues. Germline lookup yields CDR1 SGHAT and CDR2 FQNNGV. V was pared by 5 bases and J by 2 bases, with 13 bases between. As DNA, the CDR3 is TGTGCCAGCAGCCCGAAAGCGGAACCCTACGAGCAGTACTTC. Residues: CASSPKAEPYEQYF. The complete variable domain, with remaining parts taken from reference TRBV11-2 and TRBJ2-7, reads EAGVAQSPRYKIIEKRQSVAFWCNPISGHATLYWYQQILGQGPKLLIQFQNNGVVDDSQLPKDRFSAERLKGVDSTLKIQPAKLEDSAVYLCASSPKAEPYEQYFGPGTRLTVT.

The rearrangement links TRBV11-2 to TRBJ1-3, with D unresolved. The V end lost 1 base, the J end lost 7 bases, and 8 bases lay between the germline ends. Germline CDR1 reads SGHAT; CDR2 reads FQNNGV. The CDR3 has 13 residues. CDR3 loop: CASSLVLGNTIYF. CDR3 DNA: TGTGCCAGCAGCTTAGTGTTGGGGAACACCATATATTTT.

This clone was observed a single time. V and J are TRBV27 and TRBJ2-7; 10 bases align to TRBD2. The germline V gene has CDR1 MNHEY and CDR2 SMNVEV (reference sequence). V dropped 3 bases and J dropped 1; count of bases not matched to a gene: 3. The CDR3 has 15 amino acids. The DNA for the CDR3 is TGTGCCAGCAGTTTCGCTAGCGGGAGATCCTACGAGCAGTACTTC. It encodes CASSFASGRSYEQYF.

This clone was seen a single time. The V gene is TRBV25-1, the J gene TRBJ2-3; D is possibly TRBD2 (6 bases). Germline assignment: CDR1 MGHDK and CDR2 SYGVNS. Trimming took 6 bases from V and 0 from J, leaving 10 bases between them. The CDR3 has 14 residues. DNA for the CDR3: TGTGCCAGCAGGCCCGGGGGTAGCACAGATACGCAGTATTTT. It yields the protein CASRPGGSTDTQYF.

The CDR3 is CASRHPGDNEQFF. The CDR3 DNA is TGTGCCAGCCGTCATCCAGGGGACAATGAGCAGTTCTTC. The chain has TRBV6-1 and TRBJ2-1; D possibly corresponds to TRBD1 (6 bases). V was pared by 8 bases and J by 5 bases, with 13 bases between. Germline V gives CDR1 MNHNS, CDR2 SASEGT. The CDR3 length is 13 residues.

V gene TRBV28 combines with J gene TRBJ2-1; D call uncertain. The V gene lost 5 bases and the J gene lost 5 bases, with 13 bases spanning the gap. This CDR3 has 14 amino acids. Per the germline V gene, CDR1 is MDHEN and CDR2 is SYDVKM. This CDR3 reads CASSTSLNHNEQFF. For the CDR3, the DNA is TGTGCCAGCAGTACCTCACTAAACCACAATGAGCAGTTCTTC.

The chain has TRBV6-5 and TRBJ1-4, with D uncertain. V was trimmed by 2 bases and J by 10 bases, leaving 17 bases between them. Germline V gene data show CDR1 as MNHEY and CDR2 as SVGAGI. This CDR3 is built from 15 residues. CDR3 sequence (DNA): TGTGCCAGCAGTTACGATGGCGGGCGGGCAGGAAAACTGTTTTTT. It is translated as CASSYDGGRAGKLFF.

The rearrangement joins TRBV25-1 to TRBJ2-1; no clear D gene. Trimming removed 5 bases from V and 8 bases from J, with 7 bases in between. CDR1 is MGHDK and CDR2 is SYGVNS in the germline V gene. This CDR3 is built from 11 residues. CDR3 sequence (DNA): TGTGCCAGCAGTACCCGGTATGAGCAGTTCTTC. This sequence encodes CASSTRYEQFF.

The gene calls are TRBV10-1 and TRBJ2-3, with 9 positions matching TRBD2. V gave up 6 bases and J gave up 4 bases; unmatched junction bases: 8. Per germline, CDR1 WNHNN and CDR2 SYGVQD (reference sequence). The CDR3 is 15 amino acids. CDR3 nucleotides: TGCGCCAGCAGCGGCGGGAGGGGAGGCGCAGATACGCAGTATTTT. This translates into CASSGGRGGADTQYF.

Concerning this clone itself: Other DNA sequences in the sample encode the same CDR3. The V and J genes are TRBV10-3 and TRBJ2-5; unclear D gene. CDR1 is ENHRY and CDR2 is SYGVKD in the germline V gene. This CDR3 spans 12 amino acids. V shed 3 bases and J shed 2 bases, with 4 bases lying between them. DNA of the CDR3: TGTGCCATCAGTGAAACACAAGAGACCCAGTACTTC. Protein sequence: CAISETQETQYF.

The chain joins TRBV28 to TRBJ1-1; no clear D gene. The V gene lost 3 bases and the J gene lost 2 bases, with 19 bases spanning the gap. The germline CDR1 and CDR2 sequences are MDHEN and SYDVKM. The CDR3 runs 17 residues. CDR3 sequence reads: CASSFLGKRLVNTEAFF. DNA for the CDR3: TGTGCCAGCAGTTTCCTAGGGAAACGATTGGTAAACACTGAAGCTTTCTTT.

This chain's CDR3 is CASSGQGADYGYTF. CDR3 nucleotides: TGCGCCAGCAGCGGACAGGGGGCGGACTATGGCTACACCTTC. The chain couples TRBV5-1 to TRBJ1-2; TRBD1 matches at 11 bases. The CDR3 totals 14 residues. The V segment lost 4 bases and the J segment 3 bases; nucleotides outside the gene matches: 2. The germline gives CDR1 SGHRS, CDR2 YFSETQ.

CDR3 sequence: CASTIREAPNEKLFF. The CDR3 region has the DNA TGTGCCAGCACCATTCGGGAGGCGCCTAATGAAAAACTGTTTTTT. V gene TRBV5-6 combines with J gene TRBJ1-4; D remains unclear. In germline, CDR1 is SGHDT, CDR2 YYEEEE. V was shortened by 6 bases and J by 3 bases, with 15 bases between the two germline ends. The CDR3 covers 15 residues. Using reference TRBV5-6 and TRBJ1-4 for the parts outside the CDR3, the full variable domain is DAGVTQSPTHLIKTRGQQVTLRCSPKSGHDTVSWYQQALGQGPQFIFQYYEEEERQRGNFPDRFSGHQFPNYSSELNVNALLLGDSALYLCASTIREAPNEKLFFGSGTQLSVL.

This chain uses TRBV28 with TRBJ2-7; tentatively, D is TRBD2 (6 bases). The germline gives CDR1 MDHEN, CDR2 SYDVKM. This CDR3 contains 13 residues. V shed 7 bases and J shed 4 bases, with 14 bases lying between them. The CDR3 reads CASKRVGRYEQYF. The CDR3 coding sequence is TGTGCCAGCAAGCGGGTGGGCCGGTACGAGCAGTACTTC.

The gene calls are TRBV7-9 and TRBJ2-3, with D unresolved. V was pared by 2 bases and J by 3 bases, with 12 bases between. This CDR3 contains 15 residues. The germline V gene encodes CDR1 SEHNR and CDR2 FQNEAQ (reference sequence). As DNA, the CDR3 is TGTGCCAGCAGCTTAAGTATAGTTTTTACAGATACGCAGTATTTT. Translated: CASSLSIVFTDTQYF. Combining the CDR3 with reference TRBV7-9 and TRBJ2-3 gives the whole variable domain DTGVSQNPRHKITKRGQNVTFRCDPISEHNRLYWYRQTLGQGPEFLTYFQNEAQLEKSRLLSDRFSAERPKGSFSTLEIQRTEQGDSAMYLCASSLSIVFTDTQYFGPGTRLTVL.

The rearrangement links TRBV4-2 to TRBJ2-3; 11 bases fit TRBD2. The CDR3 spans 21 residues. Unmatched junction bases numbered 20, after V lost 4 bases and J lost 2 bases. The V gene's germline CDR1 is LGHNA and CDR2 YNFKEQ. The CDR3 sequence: CASSPTGLRTSGRQNTDTQYF. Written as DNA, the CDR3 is TGTGCCAGCAGCCCTACCGGCCTCCGGACTAGCGGGCGTCAAAACACAGATACGCAGTATTTT.

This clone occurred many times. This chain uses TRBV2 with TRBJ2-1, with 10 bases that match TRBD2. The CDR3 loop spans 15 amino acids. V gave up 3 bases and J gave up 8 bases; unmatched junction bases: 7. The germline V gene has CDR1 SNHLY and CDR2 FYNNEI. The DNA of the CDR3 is TGTGCCAGCAGTGACGGACTAGCGGCGAGGGATGAGCAGTTCTTC. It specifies CASSDGLAARDEQFF.

The CDR3 loop reads CATSRAGVARYNEQFF. CDR3 sequence (DNA): TGTGCCACCAGCAGAGCAGGGGTAGCGAGGTACAATGAGCAGTTCTTC. The rearrangement links TRBV15 to TRBJ2-1, with D maybe TRBD1 (6 bases). The CDR3 runs 16 residues. Trimming shortened V by 1 base and J by 4 bases, and 14 bases separated the two germline ends. Germline loops: CDR1 LNHNV, CDR2 YYDKDF (reference sequence).

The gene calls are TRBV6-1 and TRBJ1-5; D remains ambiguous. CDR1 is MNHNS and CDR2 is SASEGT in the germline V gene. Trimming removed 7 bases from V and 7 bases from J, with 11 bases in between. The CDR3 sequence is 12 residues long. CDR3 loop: CASTFPGQPQHF. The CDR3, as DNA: TGTGCCAGCACTTTCCCCGGCCAGCCCCAGCATTTT.

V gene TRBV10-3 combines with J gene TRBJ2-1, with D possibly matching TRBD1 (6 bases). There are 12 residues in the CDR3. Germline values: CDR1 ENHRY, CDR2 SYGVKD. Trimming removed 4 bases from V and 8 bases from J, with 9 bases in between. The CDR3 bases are TGTGCCATCAGTGGTGGGGGCCATGAGCAGTTCTTC. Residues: CAISGGGHEQFF.

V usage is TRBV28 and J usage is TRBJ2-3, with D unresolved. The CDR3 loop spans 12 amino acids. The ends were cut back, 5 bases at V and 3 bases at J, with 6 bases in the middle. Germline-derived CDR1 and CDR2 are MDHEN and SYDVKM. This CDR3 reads CASSPTTDTQYF. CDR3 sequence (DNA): TGTGCCAGCAGTCCCACGACAGATACGCAGTATTTT. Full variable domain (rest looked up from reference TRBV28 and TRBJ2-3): DVKVTQSSRYLVKRTGEKVFLECVQDMDHENMFWYRQDPGLGLRLIYFSYDVKMKEKGDIPEGYSVSREKKERFSLILESASTNQTSMYLCASSPTTDTQYFGPGTRLTVL.

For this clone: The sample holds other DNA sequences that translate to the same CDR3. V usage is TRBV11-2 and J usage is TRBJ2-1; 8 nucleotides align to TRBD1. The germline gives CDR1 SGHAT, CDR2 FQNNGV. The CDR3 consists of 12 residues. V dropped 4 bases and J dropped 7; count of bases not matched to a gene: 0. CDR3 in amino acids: CASSYRGNEQFF. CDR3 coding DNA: TGTGCCAGCAGCTACAGGGGGAATGAGCAGTTCTTC.

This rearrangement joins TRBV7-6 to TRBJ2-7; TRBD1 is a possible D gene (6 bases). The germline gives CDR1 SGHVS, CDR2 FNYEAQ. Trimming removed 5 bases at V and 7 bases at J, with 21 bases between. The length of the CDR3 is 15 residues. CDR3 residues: CASSHGTLIDREQYF. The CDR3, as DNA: TGTGCCAGCAGCCACGGGACACTCATTGATAGAGAGCAGTACTTC.